These 10 T cell receptor beta chains were all obtained from the same sample, sequenced in a study of T cells in Graves' hyperthyroidism and ophthalmopathy. Researchers amplified the TCR beta CDR3 regions from RNA transcripts. Initially, a first-round RT-PCR of the TCR CDR3 employed the HTBI primer set. A single record per CDR3 protein comes from TCRdb applying MiXCR to the multiplex PCR reads. Of approximately 560,000 distinct CDR3 sequences detected, around 42% appear once; the ten largest clones hold 8.2%. Source material: peripheral blood or thyroid tissue (not recorded which). These receptors all stem from a woman in her late teens or twenties with Graves' hyperthyroidism.

This clonotype was found many times. V is TRBV7-9 and J is TRBJ1-5; D gene uncertain. This CDR3 is built from 13 residues. Per germline, CDR1 SEHNR and CDR2 FQNEAQ (reference sequence). Between the trimmed V and J ends, which lost 6 bases and 4 bases, there was a span of 10 bases. CDR3 protein: CASSYTANQPQHF. As DNA, the CDR3 is TGTGCCAGCAGTTATACAGCAAATCAGCCCCAGCATTTT. The full variable domain, rest sourced from reference TRBV7-9 and TRBJ1-5, is DTGVSQNPRHKITKRGQNVTFRCDPISEHNRLYWYRQTLGQGPEFLTYFQNEAQLEKSRLLSDRFSAERPKGSFSTLEIQRTEQGDSAMYLCASSYTANQPQHFGDGTRLSIL.

This clonotype has only a few counts. The missing conserved phenylalanine or tryptophan at the end of this CDR3 makes a read error likely. The DNA is omitted, as the CDR3 cannot be located on it reliably, and the CDR3 follows TCRdb's listing. The chain joins TRBV24-1 to TRBJ2-6; the table assigns TRBD1, which was not confirmed against the DNA. Termini included, the CDR3 measures 8 amino acids. CDR1 is KGHDR and CDR2 is SFDVKD in the germline V gene. CDR3 amino acids: CATKPGTS.

V usage is TRBV20-1 and J usage is TRBJ1-5; D remains ambiguous. The V and J ends lost 3 bases and 6 bases respectively, with 12 bases between them. The CDR3 is 13 amino acids. Germline lookup yields CDR1 DFQATT and CDR2 SNEGSKA (reference sequence). The CDR3 region has the DNA TGCAGTGCTAGGGGAGACTTTCTTCAGCCCCAGCATTTT. Its translation: CSARGDFLQPQHF.

This clonotype was picked up a small number of times. The chain combines TRBV25-1 with TRBJ1-2; D gene ambiguous. The CDR3 is 14 amino acids. Germline V CDR1 and CDR2: MGHDK, SYGVNS. V was shortened by 5 bases and J by 3 bases, with 13 bases between the two germline ends. DNA for the CDR3: TGTGCCAGCAGTTTTCGGCAGCGTCACTATGGCTACACCTTC. Residues: CASSFRQRHYGYTF.

This clonotype was detected many times. The chain joins TRBV29-1 to TRBJ1-1; TRBD1 is a possible D gene (5 bases). Germline assignment: CDR1 SQVTM and CDR2 ANQGSEA. The length of the CDR3 is 12 residues. V shed 6 bases and J shed 4 bases, with 12 bases lying between them. The CDR3 here is CSVRRGRTEAFF. The CDR3, as DNA: TGCAGCGTCAGGAGGGGACGCACTGAAGCTTTCTTT.

This rearrangement joins TRBV7-8 to TRBJ2-5; D tentatively reads TRBD1 or TRBD2 (5 bases each). CDR3 size: 14 residues. CDR1 is SGHVS, CDR2 FQNEAQ, per germline. V was pared by 6 bases and J by 9 bases, with 20 bases between. The CDR3 loop reads CASSYSRGLKAQYF. The CDR3, as DNA: TGTGCCAGCAGTTACTCCCGGGGCCTAAAGGCCCAGTACTTC. Full variable domain (outside the CDR3, taken from reference TRBV7-8 and TRBJ2-5): GAGVSQSPRYKVAKRGQDVALRCDPISGHVSLFWYQQALGQGPEFLTYFQNEAQLDKSGLPSDRFFAERPEGSVSTLKIQRTQQEDSAVYLCASSYSRGLKAQYFGPGTRLLVL.

The sample holds one count of this clonotype. V is TRBV20-1 and J is TRBJ2-5, with 9 bases that match TRBD2. The trim removed 3 bases at V and 2 bases at J, leaving 4 bases unmatched. The germline V gene encodes CDR1 DFQATT and CDR2 SNEGSKA (reference sequence). The CDR3 has 14 amino acids. The CDR3 DNA reads as TGCAGTGCTAGTCTAGCGGGGCGACAAGAGACCCAGTACTTC. Protein sequence: CSASLAGRQETQYF.

The genes are TRBV25-1 and TRBJ2-7; D gene uncertain. Looked up from germline, CDR1 is MGHDK and CDR2 is SYGVNS. The CDR3 is made up of 14 amino acids. Trimming pared 6 bases from V and 0 bases from J, leaving 12 bases between. The chain's CDR3 is CASSFVPLSYEQYF. For the CDR3, the DNA is TGTGCCAGCAGCTTTGTCCCCCTCTCCTACGAGCAGTACTTC.

This clonotype was counted at least ten times. The chain joins TRBV7-2 to TRBJ2-7, with D hard to call. Germline V lookup: CDR1 SGHTA, CDR2 FQGNSA. Trimming stripped 5 bases from V and 1 base from J, with 12 bases between. This CDR3 spans 14 amino acids. For the CDR3, the DNA is TGTGCCAGCAGCGCCTCGGCTTCGTCCTACGAGCAGTACTTC. Translating gives CASSASASSYEQYF.

The chain combines TRBV4-3 with TRBJ2-7, with 9 nucleotides matching TRBD2. Germline V gene data show CDR1 as LGHNA and CDR2 as YSLEER. The CDR3 loop spans 14 amino acids. The V segment lost 8 bases and the J segment 0 bases; nucleotides outside the gene matches: 5. The CDR3 protein is CASAPSGTSYEQYF. CDR3 in DNA: TGCGCCAGCGCCCCTAGCGGGACCTCCTACGAGCAGTACTTC.